This T cell receptor (beta chain) was captured by sequencing in a study of human T cells and chemical hapten exposure. Individual cDNA molecules (in the library) carried attached unique molecular identifiers. TCRdb re-called the RACE reads through MiXCR, storing one row per CDR3 protein. The sample shows under 50,000 distinct CDR3 sequences, 8% to 9.5% of them seen only once. Time point noted: patch test 3, about 24 weeks after DPC sensitization. Treatment described: therapeutic diphenylcyclopropenone sensitization with weekly scalp DPC. Extraction yielded total RNA from whole blood (unfractionated). This clonotype has at least ten counts. The input for sequencing was whole blood, taken in connection with sensitization to the hapten diphenylcyclopropenone (DPC). The receptor comes from a man over 45 with alopecia areata. Some clones in this sample may be carry-over from other donors' samples.

CDR3 nucleotide sequence: TGTGCCAGCATTCCGGGGTCCGGGGAGCAGTTCTTC. Translating gives CASIPGSGEQFF. V usage is TRBV6-6 and J usage is TRBJ2-1; D might be TRBD2 (5 bases). Germline values: CDR1 MNHNY, CDR2 SVGAGI (reference sequence). V gave up 7 bases and J gave up 10 bases, with 14 bases separating them. The CDR3 contains 12 residues.